This TCR beta chain was sequenced during a study of chemoradiotherapy in HPV16-positive cancers. This clone came up once. Antigen: not known. Measured with immunoSEQ multiplex PCR; TCRdb has only the in-frame clones, and not every one. The sample has 12,000 or so clones, about 81% seen once; the top ten hold over 0.95%. Over chemoradiotherapy, repertoires were sampled more than once. Germline V gives CDR1 SGDLS, CDR2 YYNGEE. The ends were cut back, 0 bases at V and 11 bases at J, with 14 bases in the middle. CDR3 length equals 14 residues. Overall study results and limits: Candidate HPV-specific clones and E7-related TCR motifs grew in tumor during treatment.

V is TRBV9 and J is TRBJ1-4, with D possibly TRBD1 on 5 matching bases. This specimen was taken from a patient who underwent chemoradiotherapy. This sequence was found in a human donor with HPV-associated anogenital cancer. CDR3 sequence: CASSVDGGKQKLFF. Written as DNA, the CDR3 is TGTGCCAGCAGCGTAGACGGGGGGAAGCAGAAACTGTTTTTT.